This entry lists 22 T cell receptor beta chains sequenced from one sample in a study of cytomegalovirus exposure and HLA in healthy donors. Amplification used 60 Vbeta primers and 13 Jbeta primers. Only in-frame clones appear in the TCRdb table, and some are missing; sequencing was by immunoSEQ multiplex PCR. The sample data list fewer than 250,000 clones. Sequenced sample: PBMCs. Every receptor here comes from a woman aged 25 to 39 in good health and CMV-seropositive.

DNA of the CDR3: TGTGCCAGCAGCTTGGTGTTCACTAGTGGATACAATGAGCAGTTCTTC. This encodes CASSLVFTSGYNEQFF. This sequence joins TRBV5-4 and TRBJ2-1, with D possibly being TRBD2 (5 bases). Germline V gene lookup returns CDR1 SGHNT and CDR2 YYREEE (reference sequence). Trimming stripped 0 bases from V and 4 bases from J, with 14 bases between. The CDR3 runs to 16 residues.

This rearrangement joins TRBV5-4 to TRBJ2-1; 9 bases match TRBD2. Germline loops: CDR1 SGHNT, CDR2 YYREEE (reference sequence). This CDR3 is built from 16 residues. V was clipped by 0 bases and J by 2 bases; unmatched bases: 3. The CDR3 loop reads CASSLAGGGAYNEQFF. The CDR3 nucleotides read TGTGCCAGCAGCTTGGCTGGCGGGGGGGCCTACAATGAGCAGTTCTTC.

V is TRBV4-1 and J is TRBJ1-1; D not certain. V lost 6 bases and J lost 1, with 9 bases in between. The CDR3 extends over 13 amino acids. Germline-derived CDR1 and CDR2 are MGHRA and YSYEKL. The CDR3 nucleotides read TGCGCCAGCAGATCCGTACAGAACACTGAAGCTTTCTTT. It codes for CASRSVQNTEAFF.

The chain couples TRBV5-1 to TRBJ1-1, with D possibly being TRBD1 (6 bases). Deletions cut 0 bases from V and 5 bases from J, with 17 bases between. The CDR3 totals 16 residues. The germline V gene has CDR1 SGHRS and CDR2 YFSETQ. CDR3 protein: CASSLGQVISGTEAFF. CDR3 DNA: TGCGCCAGCAGCTTGGGACAGGTCATATCGGGGACTGAAGCTTTCTTT.

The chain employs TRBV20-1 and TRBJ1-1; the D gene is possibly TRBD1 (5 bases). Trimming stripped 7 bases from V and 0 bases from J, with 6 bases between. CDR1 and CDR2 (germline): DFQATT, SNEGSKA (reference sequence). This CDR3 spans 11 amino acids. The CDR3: CSGGLNTEAFF. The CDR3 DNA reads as TGCAGTGGGGGCCTGAACACTGAAGCTTTCTTT.

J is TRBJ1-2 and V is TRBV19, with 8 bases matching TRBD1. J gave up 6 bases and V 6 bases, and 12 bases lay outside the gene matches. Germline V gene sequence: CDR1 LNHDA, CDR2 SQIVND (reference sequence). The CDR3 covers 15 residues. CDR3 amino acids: CASRGTGLSGHGYTF. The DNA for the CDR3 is TGTGCCAGTAGGGGGACAGGTTTATCTGGTCATGGCTACACCTTC.

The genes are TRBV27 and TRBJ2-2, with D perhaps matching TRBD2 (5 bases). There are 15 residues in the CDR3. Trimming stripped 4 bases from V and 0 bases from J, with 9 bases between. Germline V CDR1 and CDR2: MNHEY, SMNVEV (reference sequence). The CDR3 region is CASSSSRPNTGELFF. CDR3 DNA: TGTGCCAGCAGTTCTAGCAGACCGAACACCGGGGAGCTGTTTTTT.

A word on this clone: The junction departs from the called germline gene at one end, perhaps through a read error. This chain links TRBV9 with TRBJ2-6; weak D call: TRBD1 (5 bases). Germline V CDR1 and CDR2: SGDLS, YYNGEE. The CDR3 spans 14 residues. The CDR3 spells CASGRNSGANVLAF. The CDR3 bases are TGTGCCTCCGGACGCAACTCTGGGGCCAACGTCCTGGCTTTC.

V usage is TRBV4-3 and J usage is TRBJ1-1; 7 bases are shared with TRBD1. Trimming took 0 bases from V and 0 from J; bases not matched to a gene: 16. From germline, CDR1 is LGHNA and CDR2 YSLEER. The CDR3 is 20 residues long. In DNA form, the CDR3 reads TGCGCCAGCAGCCAAGAGGTTCCACAGGGGCCGAGCTCCCTGAACACTGAAGCTTTCTTT. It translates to CASSQEVPQGPSSLNTEAFF.

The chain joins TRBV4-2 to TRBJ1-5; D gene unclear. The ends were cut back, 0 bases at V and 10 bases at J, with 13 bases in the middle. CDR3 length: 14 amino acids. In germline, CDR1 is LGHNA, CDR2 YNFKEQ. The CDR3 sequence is CASSQDKDLAPQHF. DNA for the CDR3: TGTGCCAGCAGCCAAGATAAAGACTTGGCACCCCAGCATTTT.

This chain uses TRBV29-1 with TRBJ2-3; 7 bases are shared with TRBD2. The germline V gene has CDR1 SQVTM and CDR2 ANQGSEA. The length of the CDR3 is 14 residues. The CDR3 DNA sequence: TGCACCTCCCACCGGGGGGATGGCACAGATACGCAGTATTTT. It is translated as CTSHRGDGTDTQYF.

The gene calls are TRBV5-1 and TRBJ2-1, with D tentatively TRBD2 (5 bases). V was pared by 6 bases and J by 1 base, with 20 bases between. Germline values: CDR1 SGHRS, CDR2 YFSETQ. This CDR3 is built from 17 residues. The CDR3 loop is CASTIAPVGSSYNEQFF. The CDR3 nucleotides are TGCGCCAGCACCATTGCCCCTGTGGGGAGTTCCTACAATGAGCAGTTCTTC.

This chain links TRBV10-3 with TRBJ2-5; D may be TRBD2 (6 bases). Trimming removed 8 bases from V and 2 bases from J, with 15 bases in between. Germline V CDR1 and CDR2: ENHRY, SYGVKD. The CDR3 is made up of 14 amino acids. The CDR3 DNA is TGTGCCATCCCGGGACTGCGCGGACAAGAGACCCAGTACTTC. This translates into CAIPGLRGQETQYF.

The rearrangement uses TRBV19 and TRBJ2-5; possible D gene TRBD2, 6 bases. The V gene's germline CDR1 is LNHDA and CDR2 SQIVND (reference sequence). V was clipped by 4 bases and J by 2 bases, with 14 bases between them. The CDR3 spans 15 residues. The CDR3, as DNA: TGTGCCAGTAGTAGGCCCGGGGCGGGGCAAGAGACCCAGTACTTC. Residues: CASSRPGAGQETQYF.

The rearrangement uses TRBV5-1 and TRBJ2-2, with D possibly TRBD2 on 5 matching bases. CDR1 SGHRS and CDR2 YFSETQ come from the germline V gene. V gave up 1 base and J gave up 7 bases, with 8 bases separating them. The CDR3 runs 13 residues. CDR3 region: CASSLRGYGELFF. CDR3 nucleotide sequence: TGCGCCAGCAGCTTGCGAGGGTACGGGGAGCTGTTTTTT. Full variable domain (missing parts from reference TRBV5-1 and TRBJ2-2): KAGVTQTPRYLIKTRGQQVTLSCSPISGHRSVSWYQQTPGQGLQFLFEYFSETQRNKGNFPGRFSGRQFSNSRSEMNVSTLELGDSALYLCASSLRGYGELFFGEGSRLTVL.

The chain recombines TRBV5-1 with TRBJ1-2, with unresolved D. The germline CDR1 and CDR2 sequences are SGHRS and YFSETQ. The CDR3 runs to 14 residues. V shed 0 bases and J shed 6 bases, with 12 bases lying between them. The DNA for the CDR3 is TGCGCCAGCAGCTTGGGGTTGAGGGAGGATGGCTACACCTTC. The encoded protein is CASSLGLREDGYTF.

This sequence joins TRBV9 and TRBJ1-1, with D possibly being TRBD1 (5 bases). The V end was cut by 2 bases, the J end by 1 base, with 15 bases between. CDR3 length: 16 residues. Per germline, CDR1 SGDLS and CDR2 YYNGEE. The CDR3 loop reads CASSVGQGYGNTEAFF. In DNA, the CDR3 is TGTGCCAGCAGCGTCGGGCAGGGTTATGGGAACACTGAAGCTTTCTTT.

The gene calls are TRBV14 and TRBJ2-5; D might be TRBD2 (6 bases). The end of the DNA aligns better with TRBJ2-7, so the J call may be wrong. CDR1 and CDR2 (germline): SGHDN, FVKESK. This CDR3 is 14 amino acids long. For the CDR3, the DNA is TGTGCCAGCAGCCTTTGGGGGGAGAGCTACGAGCAGTACTTC. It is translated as CASSLWGESYEQYF.

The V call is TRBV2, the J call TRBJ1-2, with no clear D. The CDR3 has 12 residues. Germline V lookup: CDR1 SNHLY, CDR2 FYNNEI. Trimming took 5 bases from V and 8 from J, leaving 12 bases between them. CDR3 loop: CASSSYSYGYTF. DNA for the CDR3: TGTGCCAGCAGTTCCTACAGTTACGGCTACACCTTC. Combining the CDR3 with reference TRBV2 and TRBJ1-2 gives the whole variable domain EPEVTQTPSHQVTQMGQEVILRCVPISNHLYFYWYRQILGQKVEFLVSFYNNEISEKSEIFDDQFSVERPDGSNFTLKIRSTKLEDSAMYFCASSSYSYGYTFGSGTRLTVV.

This CDR3 reads CASNPTGAPYEQYF. DNA for the CDR3: TGTGCCAGCAACCCGACTGGAGCCCCCTACGAGCAGTACTTC. The chain recombines TRBV27 with TRBJ2-7; D remains unclear. Germline loops: CDR1 MNHEY, CDR2 SMNVEV (reference sequence). Trimming took 7 bases from V and 2 from J, leaving 15 bases between them. The length of the CDR3 is 14 residues.

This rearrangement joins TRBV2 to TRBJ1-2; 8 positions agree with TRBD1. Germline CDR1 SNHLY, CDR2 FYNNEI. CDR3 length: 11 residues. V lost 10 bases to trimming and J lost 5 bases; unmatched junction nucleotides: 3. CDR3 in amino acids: CATGQGYGYTF. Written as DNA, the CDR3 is TGTGCCACAGGACAGGGTTATGGCTACACCTTC.

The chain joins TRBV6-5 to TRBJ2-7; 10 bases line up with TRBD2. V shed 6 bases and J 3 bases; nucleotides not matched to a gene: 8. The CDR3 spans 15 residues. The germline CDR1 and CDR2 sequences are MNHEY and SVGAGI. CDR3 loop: CASRPRGTSVYEQYF. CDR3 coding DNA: TGTGCCAGCAGGCCTCGGGGGACTAGCGTCTACGAGCAGTACTTC.